The 19 T cell receptor beta chains reported below all come from one sample, sequenced in a study of T cell changes during pregnancy in multiple sclerosis (dated by TCRdb to 2018 to 2020). The library was generated by the immunoSEQ multiplex PCR assay. What TCRdb holds here is the immuneACCESS table cut down to in-frame rearrangements. Part of the clones is not present; checked against another copy, under half of the missing clones reflect an unresolved V gene, and the others are unexplained. The sample table holds roughly 66,000 clones, of which 92% were seen once. The top ten hold less than 2.5% of the sample. The starting material was peripheral blood, obtained in the first trimester of pregnancy. These receptors came from a female donor with multiple sclerosis, enrolled in a pregnancy study.

This chain connects TRBV11-2 to TRBJ2-2; D perhaps matches TRBD2 (5 bases). CDR1 SGHAT and CDR2 FQNNGV come from the germline V gene. V gave up 6 bases and J gave up 2 bases, with 10 bases separating them. The CDR3 is made up of 14 amino acids. CDR3 amino acids: CASSDYLNTGELFF. As DNA, the CDR3 is TGTGCCAGCAGTGACTACCTTAACACCGGGGAGCTGTTTTTT. Full variable domain (remainder filled in from reference TRBV11-2 and TRBJ2-2): EAGVAQSPRYKIIEKRQSVAFWCNPISGHATLYWYQQILGQGPKLLIQFQNNGVVDDSQLPKDRFSAERLKGVDSTLKIQPAKLEDSAVYLCASSDYLNTGELFFGEGSRLTVL.

The chain combines TRBV27 with TRBJ2-1; 11 positions agree with TRBD2. The germline gives CDR1 MNHEY, CDR2 SMNVEV (reference sequence). This CDR3 is 15 amino acids long. With V trimmed by 5 bases and J by 9 bases, 9 bases remained unmatched. Here the CDR3 reads CASSPPSGRFIEQFF. The CDR3 nucleotides read TGTGCCAGCAGTCCGCCTAGCGGGAGGTTTATTGAGCAGTTCTTC.

CDR3 nucleotides: TGTGCCAGCAGCTTACTATACACAGATACGCAGTATTTT. It translates to CASSLLYTDTQYF. The rearrangement joins TRBV7-2 to TRBJ2-3; D uncertain. CDR3 length: 13 amino acids. Between the trimmed V and J ends, which lost 2 bases and 2 bases, there was a span of 5 bases. The germline V gene encodes CDR1 SGHTA and CDR2 FQGNSA.

This clone was picked up one time. The CDR3 coding sequence is TGTGCCAGCAGCTCGGGACAGTTTAATGAAAAACTGTTTTTT. This codes for CASSSGQFNEKLFF. The chain uses TRBV7-9 and TRBJ1-4; TRBD1 aligns across 7 bases. The V gene's germline CDR1 is SEHNR and CDR2 FQNEAQ (reference sequence). The CDR3 runs 14 residues. V shed 4 bases, J shed 4 bases, and the junction held 3 bases outside the gene matches.

The CDR3 loop reads CASSTSGVYQETQYF. DNA of the CDR3: TGTGCCAGCTCAACTAGCGGAGTTTACCAAGAGACCCAGTACTTC. This chain uses TRBV6-1 with TRBJ2-5; the match to TRBD2 covers 8 bases. The CDR3 runs to 15 residues. Trimming removed 8 bases from V and 0 bases from J; junction bases left unmatched: 8. Germline V gene sequence: CDR1 MNHNS, CDR2 SASEGT.

The chain has TRBV12-1 and TRBJ2-1; whether TRBD2, the table's D call, matches the DNA was not checked. TRBV12-1 is flagged as a pseudogene. This CDR3 is built from 15 residues. The CDR3 bases are TGTGCCAGCAGCCGTCTGAGGGACTCCTACAATGAGCAGTTCTTC. Encoded protein: CASSRLRDSYNEQFF.

The chain links TRBV11-1 to TRBJ2-7; 12 nucleotides line up with TRBD2. CDR3 length: 14 amino acids. The germline V gene encodes CDR1 SGHAT and CDR2 FQDESV (reference sequence). Losses at the gene ends were 4 bases for V and 2 bases for J; bases not matched to a gene: 0. The CDR3 region is CASSSSGRAYEQYF. The CDR3 DNA reads TGTGCCAGCAGCTCTAGCGGGAGGGCCTACGAGCAGTACTTC.

This sequence joins TRBV23-1 and TRBJ2-7; 11 bases agree with TRBD1. TRBV23-1 is an open reading frame whose function is uncertain. V gave up 4 bases and J gave up 1 base; unmatched junction bases: 3. CDR3 length: 15 residues. CDR3 in amino acids: CASSPGTGGSYEQYF. Written as DNA, the CDR3 is TGCGCCAGCAGTCCCGGGACAGGGGGGTCCTACGAGCAGTACTTC.

This chain joins TRBV27 and TRBJ1-3; D remains ambiguous. This CDR3 is built from 16 residues. The germline V gene encodes CDR1 MNHEY and CDR2 SMNVEV (reference sequence). V shed 3 bases and J shed 0 bases, with 12 bases lying between them. CDR3 protein: CASSFGGLGSGNTIYF. DNA for the CDR3: TGTGCCAGCAGTTTTGGCGGTCTGGGCTCTGGAAACACCATATATTTT.

The V gene is TRBV6-5, the J gene TRBJ1-1; TRBD1 matches at 8 bases. The CDR3 has 14 residues. The germline gives CDR1 MNHEY, CDR2 SVGAGI. V was pared by 8 bases and J by 3 bases, with 8 bases of the junction left unmatched. CDR3 sequence reads: CASFPTGGYTEAFF. The CDR3, as DNA: TGTGCCAGCTTCCCTACAGGGGGGTACACTGAAGCTTTCTTT.

This clone was seen just once. This chain uses TRBV18 with TRBJ2-3; 9 bases fit TRBD2. This CDR3 region has 16 residues. With 0 bases clipped from V and 6 bases from J, the junction kept 7 bases outside the gene matches. Germline assignment: CDR1 KGHSH and CDR2 LQKENI. This CDR3 is CASSPPRVAGADTQYF. In nucleotides, the CDR3 is TGTGCCAGCTCACCACCCCGGGTAGCGGGAGCGGATACGCAGTATTTT.

This chain connects TRBV2 to TRBJ2-1; 7 bases are shared with TRBD2. CDR3 length equals 12 residues. Germline CDR1 reads SNHLY; CDR2 reads FYNNEI. The V and J ends lost 8 bases and 4 bases, in that order; junction bases with no gene match: 2. CDR3 protein: CASGRVYNEQFF. CDR3 nucleotides: TGTGCCAGCGGGAGGGTTTACAATGAGCAGTTCTTC.

The chain has TRBV29-1 and TRBJ2-1, with 7 nucleotides matching TRBD2. V lost 5 bases, J lost 5 bases, and 3 bases stayed unmatched. The germline CDR1 and CDR2 sequences are SQVTM and ANQGSEA. The CDR3 contains 12 residues. DNA for the CDR3: TGCAGCGTTCAGCGGGGCGACAATGAGCAGTTCTTC. As protein: CSVQRGDNEQFF.

The chain links TRBV7-2 to TRBJ2-3, with 14 positions matching TRBD2. There are 16 residues in the CDR3. Germline assignment: CDR1 SGHTA and CDR2 FQGNSA. The V gene end was trimmed by 5 bases and the J gene end by 5 bases; junction bases not matched to a gene: 6. The CDR3 DNA reads TGTGCCAGCAGCACGACTAGCGGGAGGGCCGGAGATACGCAGTATTTT. It encodes CASSTTSGRAGDTQYF. Variable domain in full (rest from reference TRBV7-2 and TRBJ2-3): GAGVSQSPSNKVTEKGKDVELRCDPISGHTALYWYRQSLGQGLEFLIYFQGNSAPDKSGLPSDRFSAERTGGSVSTLTIQRTQQEDSAVYLCASSTTSGRAGDTQYFGPGTRLTVL.

The chain recombines TRBV27 with TRBJ1-1, with no clear D. The germline V gene encodes CDR1 MNHEY and CDR2 SMNVEV (reference sequence). V lost 8 bases and J 2 bases, leaving 15 bases between the germline ends. The CDR3 extends over 14 amino acids. CDR3 bases: TGTGCCAGCGGGAGGAGCAGGTCCAACACTGAAGCTTTCTTT. Translated, it gives CASGRSRSNTEAFF.

This clone was detected only once. The chain uses TRBV19 and TRBJ1-5; 8 positions match TRBD1. With 3 bases clipped from V and 5 bases from J, the junction kept 3 bases outside the gene matches. Germline CDR1 is LNHDA and CDR2 is SQIVND (reference sequence). The CDR3 contains 14 residues. This CDR3 reads CASSIGQGYQPQHF. CDR3 bases: TGTGCCAGTAGTATCGGACAGGGTTATCAGCCCCAGCATTTT.

The chain is built from TRBV10-3 and TRBJ2-2; 8 bases agree with TRBD1. This CDR3 has 17 amino acids. V lost 1 base to trimming and J lost 0 bases; unmatched junction nucleotides: 4. Looked up from germline, CDR1 is ENHRY and CDR2 is SYGVKD. CDR3 in DNA: TGTGCCATCAGTGAGTGGGACAGGAGACCGAACACCGGGGAGCTGTTTTTT. Translating it yields CAISEWDRRPNTGELFF.

The rearrangement uses TRBV4-3 and TRBJ1-4; D perhaps matches TRBD1 (5 bases). The CDR3 consists of 14 residues. Germline V lookup: CDR1 LGHNA, CDR2 YSLEER. Trimming pared 0 bases from V and 7 bases from J, leaving 9 bases between. CDR3 in amino acids: CASSQDREGEKLFF. Here the CDR3 DNA reads TGCGCCAGCAGCCAAGACAGGGAAGGTGAAAAACTGTTTTTT.

The rearrangement links TRBV6-5 to TRBJ2-5; 7 bases align to TRBD2. Germline trimming cut 0 bases from V and 5 bases from J; bases unmatched to any gene: 3. This CDR3 has 14 amino acids. CDR1 is MNHEY and CDR2 is SVGAGI in the germline V gene. CDR3 loop: CASSYSGRAETQYF. CDR3 DNA: TGTGCCAGCAGTTACTCAGGGAGGGCTGAGACCCAGTACTTC.